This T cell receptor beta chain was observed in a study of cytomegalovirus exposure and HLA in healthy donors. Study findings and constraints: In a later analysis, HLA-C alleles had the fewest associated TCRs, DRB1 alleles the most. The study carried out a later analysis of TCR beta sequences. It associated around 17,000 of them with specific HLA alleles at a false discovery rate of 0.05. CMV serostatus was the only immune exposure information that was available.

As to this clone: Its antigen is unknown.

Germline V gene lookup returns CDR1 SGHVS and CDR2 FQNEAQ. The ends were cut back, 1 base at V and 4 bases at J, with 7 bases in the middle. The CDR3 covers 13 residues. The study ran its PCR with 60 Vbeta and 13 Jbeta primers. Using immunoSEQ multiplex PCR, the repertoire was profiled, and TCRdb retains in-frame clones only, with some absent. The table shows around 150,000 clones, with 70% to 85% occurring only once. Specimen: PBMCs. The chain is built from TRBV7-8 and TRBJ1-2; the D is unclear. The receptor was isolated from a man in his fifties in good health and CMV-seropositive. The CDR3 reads CASSLDSSYGYTF. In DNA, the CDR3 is TGTGCCAGCAGCTTAGACAGTAGCTATGGCTACACCTTC.